A single sample gave rise to the 22 T cell receptor beta chains below, sequenced in a study of technical replicates of blood from a handful of donors. Here immunoSEQ multiplex PCR was the method, and the copy in TCRdb shows in-frame clones only, minus some. The sample consists of 60,000 to 85,000 clones, approximately 96% of them appearing once. Specimen: T cells isolated from PBMCs. The receptors come from a human donor in good health.

This clone showed up just once. The gene calls are TRBV7-2 and TRBJ2-5; D is perhaps TRBD2 (6 bases). This CDR3 contains 14 residues. CDR1 and CDR2 from the germline V gene are SGHTA and FQGNSA. V was shortened by 6 bases and J by 5 bases, with 16 bases between the two germline ends. CDR3 bases: TGTGCCAGCAGTTCTCTTACTAGCACCGAGACCCAGTACTTC. Its protein product is CASSSLTSTETQYF. Full variable domain (missing parts from reference TRBV7-2 and TRBJ2-5): GAGVSQSPSNKVTEKGKDVELRCDPISGHTALYWYRQSLGQGLEFLIYFQGNSAPDKSGLPSDRFSAERTGGSVSTLTIQRTQQEDSAVYLCASSSLTSTETQYFGPGTRLLVL.

The genes are TRBV19 and TRBJ2-5; D is perhaps TRBD2 (6 bases). The CDR3 runs 14 residues. Germline V lookup: CDR1 LNHDA, CDR2 SQIVND (reference sequence). Trimming cost V 11 bases and J 2 bases, with 18 bases left between them. The CDR3 sequence is CASSAGLRQETQYF. CDR3 DNA: TGTGCCTCCTCGGCGGGACTTAGACAAGAGACCCAGTACTTC.

J is TRBJ1-2 and V is TRBV6-4, with 8 bases lining up with TRBD1. Germline V gene sequence: CDR1 MRHNA, CDR2 SNTAGT. The V and J ends lost 6 bases and 5 bases, in that order; junction bases with no gene match: 8. CDR3 size: 14 residues. The CDR3 nucleotides are TGTGCCAGCAGCCGGACAGGGCTCGGGTATGGCTACACCTTC. Residues: CASSRTGLGYGYTF.

J is TRBJ2-7 and V is TRBV27, with 11 bases that match TRBD2. The germline CDR1 and CDR2 sequences are MNHEY and SMNVEV (reference sequence). This CDR3 has 14 residues. Trimming at V came to 5 bases and at J to 3 bases, leaving 3 bases not matched to a gene. The CDR3 loop is CASSMGLADYEQYF. The CDR3 DNA follows: TGTGCCAGCAGTATGGGACTAGCGGACTACGAGCAGTACTTC.

V and J are TRBV20-1 and TRBJ1-2, with D hard to call. Trimming stripped 2 bases from V and 7 bases from J, with 8 bases between. This CDR3 has 11 amino acids. In germline, CDR1 is DFQATT, CDR2 SNEGSKA (reference sequence). Here the CDR3 DNA reads TGCAGTGCTAGACAGGAGGGTGGCTACACCTTC. This codes for CSARQEGGYTF.

V gene TRBV6-5 combines with J gene TRBJ2-7; TRBD1 matches 7 bases. J gave up 5 bases and V 2 bases, and 6 bases lay outside the gene matches. CDR1 MNHEY and CDR2 SVGAGI come from the germline V gene. This CDR3 has 14 residues. The DNA of the CDR3 is TGTGCCAGCAGTTACCCGGGACAGTATGACGAGCAGTACTTC. It is translated as CASSYPGQYDEQYF.

This CDR3 reads CSASGAYEQYF. CDR3 nucleotide sequence: TGCAGTGCTAGCGGGGCCTACGAGCAGTACTTC. The chain links TRBV20-1 to TRBJ2-7; perhaps TRBD2 as D (5 bases). Germline V gene sequence: CDR1 DFQATT, CDR2 SNEGSKA (reference sequence). CDR3 size: 11 residues. V lost 3 bases and J 2 bases, leaving 5 bases between the germline ends.

This chain uses TRBV6-1 with TRBJ1-1; 7 bases are a match to TRBD1. Trimming at V came to 2 bases and at J to 5 bases, leaving 2 bases not matched to a gene. Germline V CDR1 and CDR2: MNHNS, SASEGT. The CDR3 spans 13 residues. This CDR3 is CASSENRGTEAFF. CDR3 DNA: TGTGCCAGCAGTGAAAACAGGGGAACTGAAGCTTTCTTT.

The rearrangement uses TRBV11-3 and TRBJ2-7; 7 bases match TRBD1. Germline V CDR1 and CDR2: SGHNT, YENEEA. The CDR3 extends over 14 amino acids. V was pared by 3 bases and J by 1 base, with 3 bases of the junction left unmatched. CDR3 in DNA: TGTGCCAGCAGCTTGGGACAGCATTCCTACGAGCAGTACTTC. Translating it yields CASSLGQHSYEQYF.

J is TRBJ1-2 and V is TRBV29-1; D possibly corresponds to TRBD1 (5 bases). V lost 4 bases and J 4 bases, leaving 10 bases between the germline ends. This CDR3 is 12 amino acids long. Germline V gene data show CDR1 as SQVTM and CDR2 as ANQGSEA. The CDR3 DNA reads TGCAGCGTTGTGGGAGGGACCTATGGCTACACCTTC. Protein product: CSVVGGTYGYTF.

V usage is TRBV12-5 and J usage is TRBJ2-5; D might be TRBD2 (6 bases). The CDR3 contains 13 residues. With 6 bases removed from V and 2 bases from J, the gap between germline ends came to 10 bases. Per the germline V gene, CDR1 is LGHNT and CDR2 is FRNRAP. The CDR3 loop is CASGLAVQETQYF. CDR3 in DNA: TGTGCTAGTGGGTTAGCGGTTCAAGAGACCCAGTACTTC.

V gene TRBV4-1 combines with J gene TRBJ2-1; 11 bases fit TRBD2. Germline CDR1 MGHRA, CDR2 YSYEKL. The CDR3 length is 16 residues. V was clipped by 4 bases and J by 4 bases; unmatched bases: 6. CDR3 DNA: TGCGCCAGCAGCCCTGCCGGGACTAGCGGATACAATGAGCAGTTCTTC. Protein product: CASSPAGTSGYNEQFF.

The chain carries TRBV19 and TRBJ1-1; 10 bases agree with TRBD1. The V and J ends lost 5 bases and 5 bases, in that order; junction bases with no gene match: 11. The CDR3 is made up of 16 amino acids. The germline gives CDR1 LNHDA, CDR2 SQIVND (reference sequence). CDR3 amino acids: CASSSFLGTGETEAFF. DNA for the CDR3: TGTGCCAGTAGTTCCTTCCTAGGGACAGGGGAAACTGAAGCTTTCTTT.

This rearrangement joins TRBV6-1 to TRBJ1-3; a possible D gene is TRBD1 (5 bases). Germline-derived CDR1 and CDR2 are MNHNS and SASEGT. This CDR3 region has 18 residues. V was shortened by 3 bases and J by 4 bases, with 22 bases between the two germline ends. This CDR3 is CASSDLRTGLGWGNTIYF. In nucleotides, the CDR3 is TGTGCCAGCAGTGACTTGCGCACAGGTCTGGGTTGGGGAAACACCATATATTTT.

This chain joins TRBV4-1 and TRBJ2-2, with 10 bases aligning to TRBD1. CDR1 is MGHRA and CDR2 is YSYEKL in the germline V gene. The CDR3 is 15 residues long. Trimming at V came to 4 bases and at J to 6 bases, leaving 5 bases not matched to a gene. CDR3 DNA: TGCGCCAGCAGCCGATACGGGACAGGGGCCGGGGAGCTGTTTTTT. Its protein is CASSRYGTGAGELFF.

This clone appeared a single time. V gene TRBV4-3 combines with J gene TRBJ2-7; 9 bases align to TRBD1. The CDR3 has 15 amino acids. Germline CDR1 and CDR2: LGHNA and YSLEER. The trim removed 4 bases at V and 5 bases at J, leaving 9 bases unmatched. The CDR3 loop reads CASSRITGGFDEQYF. The CDR3 coding sequence is TGCGCCAGCAGCCGGATTACAGGGGGCTTTGACGAGCAGTACTTC.

The chain combines TRBV11-3 with TRBJ2-7, with D maybe TRBD1 (7 bases). This CDR3 is 14 amino acids long. Between the trimmed V and J ends, which lost 4 bases and 6 bases, there was a span of 16 bases. Germline V CDR1 and CDR2: SGHNT, YENEEA. The CDR3, as DNA: TGTGCCAGCAGCTCCGACAGGGAGGTTGGCGAGCAGTACTTC. Translating gives CASSSDREVGEQYF.

The CDR3 sequence: CASSPEVLSSQTGELFF. CDR3 nucleotides: TGCGCCAGCAGCCCGGAAGTCCTGTCTAGCCAGACCGGGGAGCTGTTTTTT. The gene calls are TRBV4-1 and TRBJ2-2; tentative D call: TRBD2 (5 bases). There are 17 residues in the CDR3. CDR1 is MGHRA and CDR2 is YSYEKL in the germline V gene. Trimming cost V 4 bases and J 5 bases, with 20 bases left between them.

The chain employs TRBV11-3 and TRBJ2-1; 10 nucleotides agree with TRBD2. The germline gives CDR1 SGHNT, CDR2 YENEEA. The CDR3 loop spans 14 amino acids. V was clipped by 4 bases and J by 8 bases; unmatched bases: 5. The CDR3 region has the DNA TGTGCCAGCAGCTCATCTAGCGGGAGATATGAGCAGTTCTTC. It yields the protein CASSSSSGRYEQFF.

J is TRBJ1-1 and V is TRBV6-6; D call uncertain. The CDR3 is 14 amino acids. V was cut by 2 bases and J by 3 bases, with 10 bases left in between. CDR1 MNHNY and CDR2 SVGAGI come from the germline V gene (reference sequence). The CDR3 bases are TGTGCCAGCAGTTACGTGATCGGTTACACTGAAGCTTTCTTT. Translated, it gives CASSYVIGYTEAFF.

The rearrangement joins TRBV6-1 to TRBJ2-3; unclear D gene. Trimming took off 8 bases at V and 0 bases at J, with 12 bases between the two ends. CDR1 is MNHNS and CDR2 is SASEGT in the germline V gene. The CDR3 spans 14 residues. Here the CDR3 reads CASVSLSSTDTQYF. As DNA, the CDR3 is TGTGCCAGCGTGAGCCTTTCTAGCACAGATACGCAGTATTTT.

This chain links TRBV6-1 with TRBJ1-2, with TRBD1 as a possible D gene (5 bases). This CDR3 has 12 amino acids. V was clipped by 3 bases and J by 6 bases, with 8 bases between them. CDR1 and CDR2 (germline): MNHNS, SASEGT. The CDR3: CASSDLGHGYTF. CDR3 sequence (DNA): TGTGCCAGCAGTGATTTGGGGCATGGCTACACCTTC.